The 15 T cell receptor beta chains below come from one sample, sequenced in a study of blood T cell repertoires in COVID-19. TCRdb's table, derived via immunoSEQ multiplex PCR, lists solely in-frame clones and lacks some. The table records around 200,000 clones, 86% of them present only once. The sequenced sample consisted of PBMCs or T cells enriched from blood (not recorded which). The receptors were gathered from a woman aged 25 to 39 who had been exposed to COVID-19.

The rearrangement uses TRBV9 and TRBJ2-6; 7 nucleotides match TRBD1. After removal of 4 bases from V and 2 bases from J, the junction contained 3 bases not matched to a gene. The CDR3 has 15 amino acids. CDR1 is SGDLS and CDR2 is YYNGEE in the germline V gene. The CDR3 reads CASSPDRAGANVLTF. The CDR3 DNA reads TGTGCCAGCAGCCCTGACAGGGCTGGGGCCAACGTCCTGACTTTC.

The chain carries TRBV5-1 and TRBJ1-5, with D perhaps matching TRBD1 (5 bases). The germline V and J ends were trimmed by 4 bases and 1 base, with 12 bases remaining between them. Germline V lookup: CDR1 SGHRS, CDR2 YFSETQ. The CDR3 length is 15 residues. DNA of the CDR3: TGCGCCAGCAGCCAATGGGGGGAGAGCAATCAGCCCCAGCATTTT. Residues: CASSQWGESNQPQHF.

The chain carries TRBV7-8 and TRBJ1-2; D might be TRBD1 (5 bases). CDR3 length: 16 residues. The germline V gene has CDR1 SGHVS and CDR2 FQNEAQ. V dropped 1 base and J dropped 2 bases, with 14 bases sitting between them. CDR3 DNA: TGTGCCAGCAGCTTAGAGGGCAGGGCCTCAAACTATGGCTACACCTTC. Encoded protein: CASSLEGRASNYGYTF.

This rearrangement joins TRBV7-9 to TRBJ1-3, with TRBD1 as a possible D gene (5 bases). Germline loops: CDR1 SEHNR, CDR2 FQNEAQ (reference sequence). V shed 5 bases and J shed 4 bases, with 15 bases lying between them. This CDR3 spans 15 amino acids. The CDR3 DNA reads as TGTGCCAGCAGCCCAACTGGGGGGGACGGAAACACCATATATTTT. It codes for CASSPTGGDGNTIYF.

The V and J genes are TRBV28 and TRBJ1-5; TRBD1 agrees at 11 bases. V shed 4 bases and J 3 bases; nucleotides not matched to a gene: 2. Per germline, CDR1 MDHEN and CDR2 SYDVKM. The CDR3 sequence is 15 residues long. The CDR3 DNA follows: TGTGCCAGCAGTTCCGGACAGGGGGCCAATCAGCCCCAGCATTTT. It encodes CASSSGQGANQPQHF.

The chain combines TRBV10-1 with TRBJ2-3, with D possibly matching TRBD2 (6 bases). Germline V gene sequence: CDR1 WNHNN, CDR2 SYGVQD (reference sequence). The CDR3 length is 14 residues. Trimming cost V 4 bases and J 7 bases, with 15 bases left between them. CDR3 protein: CASSVGGEVNTQYF. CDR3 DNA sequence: TGCGCCAGCAGTGTGGGGGGTGAGGTTAATACGCAGTATTTT.

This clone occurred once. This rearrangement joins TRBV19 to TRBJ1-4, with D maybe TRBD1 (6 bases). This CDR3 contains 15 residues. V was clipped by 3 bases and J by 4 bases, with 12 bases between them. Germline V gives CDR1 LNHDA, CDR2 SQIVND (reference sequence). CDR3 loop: CASSMGRGDNEKLFF. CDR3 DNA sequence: TGTGCCAGTAGTATGGGCAGGGGCGATAATGAAAAACTGTTTTTT.

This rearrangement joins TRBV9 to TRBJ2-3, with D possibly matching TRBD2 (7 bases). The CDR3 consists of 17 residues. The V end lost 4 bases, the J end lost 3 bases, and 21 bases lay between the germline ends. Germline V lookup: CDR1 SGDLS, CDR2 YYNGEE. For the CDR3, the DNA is TGTGCCAGCAGCTCCCGGGGGCGGGGGCCCGGGACAGATACGCAGTATTTT. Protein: CASSSRGRGPGTDTQYF.

The CDR3 DNA is TGTGCCAGTAGTCCTAGACGGGACTCGGGCAATGAGCAGTTCTTC. Its translation is CASSPRRDSGNEQFF. This chain joins TRBV19 and TRBJ2-1, with TRBD2 as a possible D gene (6 bases). CDR3 length: 15 amino acids. The ends were cut back, 5 bases at V and 6 bases at J, with 17 bases in the middle. Germline V gives CDR1 LNHDA, CDR2 SQIVND (reference sequence).

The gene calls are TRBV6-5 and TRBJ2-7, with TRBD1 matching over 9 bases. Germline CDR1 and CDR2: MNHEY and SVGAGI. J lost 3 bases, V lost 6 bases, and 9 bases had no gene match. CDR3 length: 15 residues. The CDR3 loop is CASRAQGQGLYEQYF. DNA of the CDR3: TGTGCCAGCAGGGCTCAGGGACAGGGCCTCTACGAGCAGTACTTC.

The CDR3 nucleotides read TGCGCCAGCAACCCAACCCGGGACACCTATGGCTACACCTTC. Amino acids: CASNPTRDTYGYTF. The chain carries TRBV5-1 and TRBJ1-2; tentatively, D is TRBD1 (6 bases). V was clipped by 6 bases and J by 4 bases, with 16 bases between them. The germline V gene encodes CDR1 SGHRS and CDR2 YFSETQ. The CDR3 extends over 14 amino acids.

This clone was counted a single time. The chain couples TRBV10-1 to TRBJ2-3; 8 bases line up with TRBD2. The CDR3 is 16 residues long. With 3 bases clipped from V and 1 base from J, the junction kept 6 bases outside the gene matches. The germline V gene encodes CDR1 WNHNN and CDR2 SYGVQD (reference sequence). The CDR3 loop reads CASSDPRGAGTDTQYF. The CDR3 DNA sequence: TGCGCCAGCAGTGATCCGCGGGGGGCAGGCACAGATACGCAGTATTTT.

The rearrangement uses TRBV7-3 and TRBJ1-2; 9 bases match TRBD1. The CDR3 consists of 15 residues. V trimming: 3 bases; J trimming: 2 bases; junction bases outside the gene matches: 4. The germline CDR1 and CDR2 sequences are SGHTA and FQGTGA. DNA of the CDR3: TGTGCCAGCAGCTTGGGACAGGGATCAAACTATGGCTACACCTTC. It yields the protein CASSLGQGSNYGYTF. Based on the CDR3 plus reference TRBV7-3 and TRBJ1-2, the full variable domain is GAGVSQTPSNKVTEKGKYVELRCDPISGHTALYWYRQSLGQGPEFLIYFQGTGAADDSGLPNDRFFAVRPEGSVSTLKIQRTERGDSAVYLCASSLGQGSNYGYTFGSGTRLTVV.

The CDR3 reads CASSSFLGQGDEKLFF. The CDR3 DNA follows: TGTGCCAGCAGCTCCTTTTTGGGACAGGGAGATGAAAAACTGTTTTTT. J is TRBJ1-4 and V is TRBV7-8; the match to TRBD1 covers 9 bases. The CDR3 totals 16 residues. CDR1 SGHVS and CDR2 FQNEAQ come from the germline V gene. The V and J ends lost 4 bases and 6 bases, in that order; junction bases with no gene match: 9. The full variable domain, rest sourced from reference TRBV7-8 and TRBJ1-4, is GAGVSQSPRYKVAKRGQDVALRCDPISGHVSLFWYQQALGQGPEFLTYFQNEAQLDKSGLPSDRFFAERPEGSVSTLKIQRTQQEDSAVYLCASSSFLGQGDEKLFFGSGTQLSVL.

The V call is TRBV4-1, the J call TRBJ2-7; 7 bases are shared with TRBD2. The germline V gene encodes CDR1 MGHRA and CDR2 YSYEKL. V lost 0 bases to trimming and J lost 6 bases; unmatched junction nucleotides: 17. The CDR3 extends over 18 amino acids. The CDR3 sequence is CASSQDLTSQRGLFEQYF. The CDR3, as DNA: TGCGCCAGCAGCCAAGATTTAACTAGTCAGCGGGGCCTTTTCGAGCAGTACTTC.